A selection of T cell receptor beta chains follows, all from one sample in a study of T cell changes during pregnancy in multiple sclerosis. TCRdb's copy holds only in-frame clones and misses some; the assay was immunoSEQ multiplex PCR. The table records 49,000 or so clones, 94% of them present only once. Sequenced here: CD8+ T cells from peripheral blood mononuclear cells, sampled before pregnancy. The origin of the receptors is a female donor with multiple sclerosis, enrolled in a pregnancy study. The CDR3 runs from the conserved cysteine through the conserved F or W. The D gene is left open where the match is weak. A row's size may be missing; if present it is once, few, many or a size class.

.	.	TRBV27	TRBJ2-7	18	TGTGCCAGCAGTTTATCGGTTTTGGGCGGACTGACTATCTACGAGCAGTACTTC	CASSLSVLGGLTIYEQYF
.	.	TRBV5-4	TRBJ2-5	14	TGTGCCAGCAGCTTAGGGACTCTGGACGGGACCCAGTACTTC	CASSLGTLDGTQYF
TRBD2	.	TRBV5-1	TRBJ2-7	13	TGCGCCAGCAGCTTAACTAGCGCCTACGAGCAGTACTTC	CASSLTSAYEQYF
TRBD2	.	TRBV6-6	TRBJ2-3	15	TGTGCCAGCAGTCTAGCGGGAGGGCCGGCAGATACGCAGTATTTT	CASSLAGGPADTQYF
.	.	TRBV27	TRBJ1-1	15	TGTGCCAGCAGTATCCTCGCGGCAGCGAACACTGAAGCTTTCTTT	CASSILAAANTEAFF
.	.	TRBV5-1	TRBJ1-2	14	TGCGCCAGCAGCTTGGCAGGGGTGGACTATGGCTACACCTTC	CASSLAGVDYGYTF
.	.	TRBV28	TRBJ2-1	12	TGTGCCAGCTCCCCCTCGTCCGGGGAGCAGTTCTTC	CASSPSSGEQFF
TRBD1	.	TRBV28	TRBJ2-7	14	TGTGCCAGCAGGACCGGGACAGGGGCCTACGAGCAGTACTTC	CASRTGTGAYEQYF
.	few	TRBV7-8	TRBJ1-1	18	TGTGCCAGCAGCTTAACGCCGTATGACCGGGGGGCGGGCACTGAAGCTTTCTTT	CASSLTPYDRGAGTEAFF
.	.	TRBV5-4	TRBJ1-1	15	TGTGCCAGCAGCCCACCTCCACCACGGAGCACTGAAGCTTTCTTT	CASSPPPPRSTEAFF
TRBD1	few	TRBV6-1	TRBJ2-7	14	TGTGCCAGCACCAGGGGGCCCACCGTCGGCGAGCAGTACTTC	CASTRGPTVGEQYF
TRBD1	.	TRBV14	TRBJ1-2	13	TGTGCCAGCAGCCAAGGGACAGGGCCGGGCTACACCTTC	CASSQGTGPGYTF
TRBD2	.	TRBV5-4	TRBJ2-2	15	TGTGCCAGCAGCCCCGACGGGGGGGGCGCCGGGGAGCTGTTTTTT	CASSPDGGGAGELFF
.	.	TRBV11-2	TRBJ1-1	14	TGTGCCAGCAGCCCATCCAATGCGGGGGCTGAAGCTTTCTTT	CASSPSNAGAEAFF
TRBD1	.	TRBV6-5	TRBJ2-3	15	TGTGCCAGCAGTTACGGGACAGGGGGCACAGATACGCAGTATTTT	CASSYGTGGTDTQYF
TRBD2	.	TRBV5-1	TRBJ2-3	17	TGCGCCAGCAGCTTGGATCTAGCGGGAGTGGGCACAGATACGCAGTATTTT	CASSLDLAGVGTDTQYF
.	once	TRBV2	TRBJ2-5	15	TGTGCCAGCAGTGAGGCTTCAGGGATGGAAGAGACCCAGTACTTC	CASSEASGMEETQYF
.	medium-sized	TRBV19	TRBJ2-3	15	TGTGCCAGTAGTATTAGCCCGGCTTCCACAGATACGCAGTATTTT	CASSISPASTDTQYF
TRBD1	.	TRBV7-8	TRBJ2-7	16	TGTGCCAGCAGCTCGGGGACAGGGGGCGCCGGCTACGAGCAGTACTTC	CASSSGTGGAGYEQYF
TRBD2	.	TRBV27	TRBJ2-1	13	TGTGCCAGCAGTTTCCTCGGGGGGAATGAGCAGTTCTTC	CASSFLGGNEQFF
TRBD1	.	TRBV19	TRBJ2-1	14	TGTGCCAGTAGTATAGGCGACAGGGTCAATGAGCAGTTCTTC	CASSIGDRVNEQFF
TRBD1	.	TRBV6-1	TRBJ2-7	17	TGTGCCAGCAGTGAAGTTCGGACCCTGGACAGGCCCTACGAGCAGTACTTC	CASSEVRTLDRPYEQYF
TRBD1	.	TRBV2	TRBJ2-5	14	TGTGCCAGCAGTGACCAGGGGGCGGGGGAGACCCAGTACTTC	CASSDQGAGETQYF
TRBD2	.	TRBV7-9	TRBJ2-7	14	TGTGCCAGCAACCCCGGGGGGAGCACACACGAGCAGTACTTC	CASNPGGSTHEQYF
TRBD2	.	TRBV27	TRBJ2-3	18	TGTGCCAGCAGTTTGGGCTTGCGGGCTAGCGGTTACACAGATACGCAGTATTTT	CASSLGLRASGYTDTQYF
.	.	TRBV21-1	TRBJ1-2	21	TGTGCCAGCGGTTTGTTTAGGGGGCAAGGACGTAAAATGTACCCCAGTCAGGGCTACACCTTC	CASGLFRGQGRKMYPSQGYTF
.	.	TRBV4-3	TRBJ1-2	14	TGCGCCAGCAGCCAAGCTCACGGTTCTTATGGCTACACCTTC	CASSQAHGSYGYTF
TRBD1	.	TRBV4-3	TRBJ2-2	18	TGCGCCAGCAGCCAAGATTTGGCAGGGGGCTTTAACACCGGGGAGCTGTTTTTT	CASSQDLAGGFNTGELFF
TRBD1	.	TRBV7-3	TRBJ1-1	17	TGTGCCAGCAGCTTAAATCCTCAGGGGGCCCTAAACACTGAAGCTTTCTTT	CASSLNPQGALNTEAFF
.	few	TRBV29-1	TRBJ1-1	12	TGCAGCGTTTTAGGGCAGGGGATAGAAGCTTTCTTT	CSVLGQGIEAFF
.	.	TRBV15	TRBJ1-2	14	TGTGCCACCAGCAGAGTATCGGGTTTCGAGGGCTACACCTTC	CATSRVSGFEGYTF
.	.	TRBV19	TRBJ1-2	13	TGTGCCAGTAGTATTGGGGCCTTTGATGGCTACACCTTC	CASSIGAFDGYTF
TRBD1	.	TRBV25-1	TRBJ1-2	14	TGTGCCAGCAGTGTCATGAGAGGGGGCGCGGGCTACACCTTC	CASSVMRGGAGYTF
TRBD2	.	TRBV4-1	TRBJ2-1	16	TGCGCCAGCAGCCAAGAATTAGCGGGGAACTACAATGAGCAGTTCTTC	CASSQELAGNYNEQFF
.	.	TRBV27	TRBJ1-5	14	TGTGCCAGCAGTTTCCGAGGCCTCGATCAGCCCCAGCATTTT	CASSFRGLDQPQHF
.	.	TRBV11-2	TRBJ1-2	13	TGTGCCAGCAGCTTAGGGCAGGGGTATGGCTACACCTTC	CASSLGQGYGYTF
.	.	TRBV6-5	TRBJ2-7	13	TGTGCCAGCCGGGAAGACGCCACCTACGAGCAGTACTTC	CASREDATYEQYF